The T cell receptor beta chain described here comes from a study of HIV-infected patients and healthy controls. Study outcomes and limitations: The study did not determine the donors' HLA types.

The repertoire came from unfractionated whole blood and reflected all unsorted peripheral T cells. Control samples came from around ten uninfected healthy donors, a few of them resampled after approximately 3 months. The table lists this clonotype with many counts. Its matching antigen is unknown. Germline is not matched at one junction end, which may reflect a read error. Reverse transcription used 450 to 500 ng RNA and constant-region primers for alpha and beta. Each of the alpha and beta chains got its own library through chain-specific third strand synthesis with indices. Each CDR3 protein gets one entry after TCRdb re-called the 5' RACE reads with MiXCR. The profile covers fewer than 20,000 distinct CDR3 sequences, with approximately 9.1% appearing a single time and approximately 7.1% taken by the ten largest. The source is an adult in good health. Sequenced material: blood.

CDR3 nucleotide sequence: TGTGTCAGCAGCAAAAACTCTGGAAACACCATATATTTT. This sequence encodes CVSSKNSGNTIYF. The chain carries TRBV27 and TRBJ1-3, with D uncertain. This CDR3 has 13 amino acids. The V gene's germline CDR1 is MNHEY and CDR2 SMNVEV (reference sequence).